This is a list of T cell receptor beta chains from one sample in a study of T cell repertoires in cytomegalovirus infection. TCRdb analysed the reads with MiXCR anew, one entry per CDR3 protein. The sample lists around 350,000 distinct CDR3 sequences; around 18% were seen once. Sequenced: PBMCs. All receptors come from a human donor in good health (CMV status not recorded). Some clones in this sample may be carry-over from other donors' samples. CDR3s include the opening cysteine and the closing phenylalanine or tryptophan. The D gene is left open where the match is weak. Not all rows give a size; the values are once, few, many and, for expanded clones, a class.

J,size,D,V,DNA,CDR3
TRBJ2-5,many,.,TRBV7-6,TGTGCCAGCAGCTTAATGGGACAAGACCAAGAGACCCAGTACTTC,CASSLMGQDQETQYF
TRBJ2-1,many,TRBD2,TRBV7-2,TGTGCCAGCAGCCGTAGCGGGGGGGCCAGATACAATGAGCAGTTCTTC,CASSRSGGARYNEQFF
TRBJ1-6,few,.,TRBV7-8,TGTGCCAGCAGCCCCGGGGGCAGTATCTATAATTCACCCCTCCACTTT,CASSPGGSIYNSPLHF
TRBJ2-7,many,TRBD1,TRBV11-2,TGTGCCAGCAGCCAGGGACAGTTCTACGAGCAGTACTTC,CASSQGQFYEQYF
TRBJ2-1,many,TRBD2,TRBV7-2,TGTGCCAGCAGCTTGCTCGGGAGGGCCGGGGATGAGCAGTTCTTC,CASSLLGRAGDEQFF
TRBJ2-7,many,.,TRBV7-2,TGTGCCAGTGGGAAAATTCCGAGCTCCTACGAGCAGTACTTC,CASGKIPSSYEQYF
TRBJ2-5,few,.,TRBV20-1,TGCAGTGCTGGCACTGGACAGTTGACAGAGACCCAGTACTTC,CSAGTGQLTETQYF
TRBJ1-2,many,TRBD1,TRBV6-2/TRBV6-3,TGTGCCAGCAGTAGGGACAGGGTCTACACCTTC,CASSRDRVYTF
TRBJ2-7,few,.,TRBV10-3,TGTGCCATCAGTGGAGTAAAAGGACTCAACCTGTACGAGCAGTACTTC,CAISGVKGLNLYEQYF
TRBJ2-5,.,TRBD2,TRBV4-2,TGTGCCAGCAGCCAAGATTGGGCAGCGGGGGGGTTTGGAGAGACCCAGTACTTC,CASSQDWAAGGFGETQYF
TRBJ1-1,.,.,TRBV19,TGTGCCAGTAGTATAGTTAGGGGTACTGAAGCTTTCTTT,CASSIVRGTEAFF
TRBJ2-7,many,.,TRBV11-2,TGTGCCAGCAGCTCGAATGAGGCCTACGAGCAGTACTTC,CASSSNEAYEQYF
TRBJ2-5,few,TRBD2,TRBV6-1,TGTGCCAGCATGGAGCGGGAGGGCCGCGAGGAGACCCAGTACTTC,CASMEREGREETQYF
TRBJ2-2,.,.,TRBV28,TGTGCCAGCAGTTTTCGGAAGACCACCGGGGAGCTGTTTTTT,CASSFRKTTGELFF
TRBJ2-1,.,.,TRBV18,TGTGCCAGCTCACCTACCCCAGTACAGCGGCGAAACAATGAGCAGTTCTTC,CASSPTPVQRRNNEQFF
TRBJ1-6,many,.,TRBV7-2,TGTGCCAGCAGCTTAGTAGGGATATCTAATTCACCCCTCCACTTT,CASSLVGISNSPLHF
TRBJ1-5,few,.,TRBV20-1,TGCAGTGCTAGTGGACATGAAACGCAGCATTTT,CSASGHETQHF
TRBJ2-3,few,.,TRBV19,TGTGCCAGTAGTATATCTGGGGTGTTCACAGATACGCAGTATTTT,CASSISGVFTDTQYF
TRBJ2-5,many,TRBD1,TRBV7-2,TGTGCCAGCAGCCCCAGACAGGGGAAGACAGAGACCCAGTACTTC,CASSPRQGKTETQYF
TRBJ1-4,.,TRBD1,TRBV12-3/TRBV12-4,TGTGCCAGCAGTCCGGACAGGGGGCCAGCCAATGAAAAACTGTTTTTT,CASSPDRGPANEKLFF
TRBJ1-2,few,TRBD1,TRBV12-3/TRBV12-4,TGTGCCAGCTTGGCTAGGGGACAGAACTATGGCTACACCTTC,CASLARGQNYGYTF
TRBJ1-5,many,.,TRBV19,TGTGCCAGTAACAGGGAAAATCAGCCCCAGCATTTT,CASNRENQPQHF
TRBJ2-7,.,.,TRBV7-2,TGTGCCAGCAGCTTGGGGGAATTGTACGAGCAGTACTTC,CASSLGELYEQYF
TRBJ1-4,.,.,TRBV5-4,TGTGCCAGCAGAAAAACCGGGACTCCGGAGGAAAAACTGTTTTTT,CASRKTGTPEEKLFF
TRBJ2-2,few,.,TRBV2,TGTGCCAGCAGTGATCGCAGGGCCACCGGGGAGCTGTTTTTT,CASSDRRATGELFF
TRBJ2-7,few,.,TRBV7-9,TGTGCCAGCCTATCATCCGCCAGACCCCCGGAGACAGGAACCGGTCAGTACTTC,CASLSSARPPETGTGQYF
TRBJ1-1,.,.,TRBV25-1,TGTGCCAGCAGTGACCTGTCTTTCGGGGAACGCACCTCGGCTTTCTTT,CASSDLSFGERTSAFF
TRBJ1-1,.,TRBD1,TRBV20-1,TGCAGTGCTAGAGGCCGGCCCAGACAGGGAAGAAACACTGAAGCTTTCTTT,CSARGRPRQGRNTEAFF
TRBJ2-2,few,.,TRBV28,TGTGCCAGCAGTTTTTGGGGGGACACCGGGGAGCTGTTTTTT,CASSFWGDTGELFF
TRBJ2-1,.,.,TRBV4-2,TGTGCCAGCAGCCAAGAGGCGGGGAATGAGCAGTTCTTC,CASSQEAGNEQFF
TRBJ2-3,.,.,TRBV19,TGTGCCAGTACGACCACAACAGGTTTGACGGCAGATACGCAGTATTTT,CASTTTTGLTADTQYF
TRBJ2-2,few,TRBD2,TRBV11-2,TGTGCCAGCAGCTTGACCGTAGCGGGAGTTACCGGGGAGCTGTTTTTT,CASSLTVAGVTGELFF
TRBJ1-2,few,.,TRBV12-3/TRBV12-4,TGTGCCAGCGGGGTGGGGTATGGCTACACCTTC,CASGVGYGYTF
TRBJ2-5,.,TRBD2,TRBV2,TGTGCCAGCAGGCGGACTAGCGGGGGCCCGGAGACCCAGTACTTC,CASRRTSGGPETQYF
TRBJ1-1,many,.,TRBV7-2,TGTGCCAGCAGCTTAGGAGGGAACTCGGGGCCAAAAGCTTTCTTT,CASSLGGNSGPKAFF
TRBJ1-4,.,.,TRBV5-1,TGCGCCAGCAGCTTGGTCGTAGGGGGTAACGAAAAACTGTTTTTT,CASSLVVGGNEKLFF
TRBJ2-5,.,.,TRBV7-2,TGTGCCAGCAGCTTAGGACGGTCGGCCTCCCAAGAGACCCAGTACTTC,CASSLGRSASQETQYF
TRBJ1-4,.,.,TRBV6-5,TGTGCCAGCAGTTCCCGGGACCGAGGGGAAAAACTGTTTTTT,CASSSRDRGEKLFF
TRBJ2-7,few,.,TRBV6-1,TGTGCCAGCAGTGGGTCCCCGGGGTGGCACGAGCAGTACTTC,CASSGSPGWHEQYF
TRBJ2-1,.,TRBD2,TRBV12-3/TRBV12-4,TGTGCCAGCAGGCCCCGACTAGCGGCATCCTACAATGAGCAGTTCTTC,CASRPRLAASYNEQFF
TRBJ1-1,many,.,TRBV7-8,TGTGCCAGCAGCTTAGTGGTTTCAGGGAGTACTGAAGCTTTCTTT,CASSLVVSGSTEAFF
TRBJ1-1,.,.,TRBV20-1,TGCAGTGCTAGGGCGCGGGGGAGGGGGAACACTGAAGCTTTCTTT,CSARARGRGNTEAFF
TRBJ1-1,few,.,TRBV6-5,TGTGCCAGCAGTTACGGGGCTATTGGCCCTGAAGCTTTCTTT,CASSYGAIGPEAFF
TRBJ2-3,many,.,TRBV7-8,TGTGCCAGCAGCTTAGACGGGAGTGATTATTTT,CASSLDGSDYF
TRBJ2-1,.,.,TRBV7-2,TGTGCCAGCAGCTTAGCTTCCGGGACCAGGGTCAATGAGCAGTTCTTC,CASSLASGTRVNEQFF
TRBJ2-5,.,.,TRBV5-1,TGCGCCAGCACCAATTGGGGGCAGGGCTACCAAGAGACCCAGTACTTC,CASTNWGQGYQETQYF
TRBJ2-1,few,.,TRBV23-1,TGCGCCAGCAGTCAAACCCCGAGGGTAGGCTACAATGAGCAGTTCTTC,CASSQTPRVGYNEQFF
TRBJ2-5,.,TRBD1,TRBV5-1,TGCGCCAGCAGCTTGCGAGACAGGGACACGTCGTACTTC,CASSLRDRDTSYF
TRBJ2-3,few,.,TRBV5-1,TGCGCCAGCAAACTAGCCCCCACAGATACGCAGTATTTT,CASKLAPTDTQYF
TRBJ2-7,.,.,TRBV19,TGTGCCAGCGGGACCTACTACGAGCAGTACTTC,CASGTYYEQYF
TRBJ2-5,.,.,TRBV12-3/TRBV12-4,TGTGCCAGCACCAAGAGTGGGCGAGAGACCCAGTACTTC,CASTKSGRETQYF
TRBJ2-5,once,.,TRBV7-9,TGTGCCAGCAGCTTGACCCAAATGGAGACCCAGTACTTC,CASSLTQMETQYF
TRBJ2-1,.,TRBD2,TRBV6-1,TGTGCCAGCAGTGAATTCGCGGGGGGGCCCAATGAGCAGTTCTTC,CASSEFAGGPNEQFF
TRBJ2-1,few,.,TRBV10-3,TGTGCCACCCAGGGGCCCTCCTACAATGAGCAGTTCTTC,CATQGPSYNEQFF
TRBJ1-1,few,.,TRBV12-3/TRBV12-4,TGTGCCAGCAGTTCGGAGGGTTACACTGAAGCTTTCTTT,CASSSEGYTEAFF